This paragraph covers one T cell receptor (beta chain) sequence. Its antigen remains unidentified. This entry is derived from a study of cytomegalovirus exposure and HLA in healthy donors. Findings of the study overall: Available immune exposure information covered CMV serostatus only. It was reportedly the case that the classifier diagnosed cytomegalovirus status with high specificity and sensitivity.

The PCR contained 60 Vbeta and 13 Jbeta primers. Profiling relied on immunoSEQ multiplex PCR, and the TCRdb table lists in-frame clones only, not all of them. The sample comprises some 140,000 clones, under 80% of which are singletons, and approximately 2.3% rests with the top ten. Germline lookup yields CDR1 SNHLY and CDR2 FYNNEI. The V and J ends lost 8 bases and 7 bases, in that order; junction bases with no gene match: 14. This CDR3 has 15 residues. This TCR was sampled from a man aged 25 to 45 in good health and CMV-seronegative. The chain uses TRBV2 and TRBJ2-1; 7 bases align to TRBD1. The sample was PBMCs. CDR3 nucleotide sequence: TGTGCCAGCGTCACCGGACAGGTTTTATGGAATGAGCAGTTCTTC. Protein sequence: CASVTGQVLWNEQFF.